This entry concerns a single TCR beta chain. Its specificity is not known. The data were taken from a study of T-cell memory formation after mild COVID-19. Germline CDR1 and CDR2: SGHTA and FQGNSA. Between the trimmed V and J ends, which lost 4 bases and 12 bases, there was a span of 6 bases. The CDR3 length is 9 residues. TCRdb used MiXCR to reprocess the 5' RACE reads, holding one entry per CDR3 protein. Seen here are about 430,000 distinct CDR3 sequences, about a sixth observed once, and the top ten hold around a fifth. Findings and limits, study-wide: Clones that contracted from day 15 to 85 were balanced CD4/CD8, while later expanders leaned CD4+. Largely, contracting CD4+ clones fell within CM and EM, and contracting CD8+ clones within EMRA. The study detected some responding clones in pre-infection memory, suggesting cross-reactive memory joined.

This chain joins TRBV7-2 and TRBJ1-2; D is unresolved. Material: PBMCs or a T cell subset sorted from them (not recorded which). This TCR was recovered from a man younger than 35 who had mild COVID-19 (a few samples of this study predate the infection). Cell type and time point are not known. The CDR3 sequence is CASSSTDTF. Written as DNA, the CDR3 is TGTGCCAGCAGCTCAACGGACACCTTC.